Below, 22 T cell receptor beta chains from the same sample are listed, as sequenced in a study of CD8 T cells in ankylosing spondylitis. TCRdb fed the 5' RACE reads into MiXCR, producing one record per CDR3 protein. In the table there are about 340,000 distinct CDR3 sequences, over 12% of which are singletons. Material for sequencing was blood, either unsorted or a sorted T cell fraction (not recorded which). These receptor sequences come from a male donor with ankylosing spondylitis or in good health (not recorded which).

This clonotype was picked up a small number of times. The gene calls are TRBV4-1 and TRBJ2-7, with 14 bases fitting TRBD2. The trim removed 4 bases at V and 7 bases at J, leaving 12 bases unmatched. The germline V gene encodes CDR1 MGHRA and CDR2 YSYEKL. This CDR3 contains 17 residues. The CDR3: CASSLGTSGSSVGEQYF. The CDR3 DNA reads TGCGCCAGCAGCCTGGGGACTAGCGGGAGCTCCGTTGGGGAGCAGTACTTC.

This sequence joins TRBV11-2 and TRBJ2-2; D possibly corresponds to TRBD1 (8 bases). V was pared by 3 bases and J by 4 bases, with 15 bases between. Germline V gene lookup returns CDR1 SGHAT and CDR2 FQNNGV. CDR3 length equals 16 residues. CDR3 sequence reads: CASSFGQGGSTGELFF. The CDR3 region has the DNA TGTGCCAGCAGCTTCGGACAGGGAGGGAGCACCGGGGAGCTGTTTTTT.

This clonotype occurred a few times. The rearrangement uses TRBV5-1 and TRBJ1-1, with D unclear. The CDR3 loop spans 14 amino acids. V shed 0 bases and J shed 4 bases, with 10 bases lying between them. Germline V gives CDR1 SGHRS, CDR2 YFSETQ. In DNA form, the CDR3 reads TGCGCCAGCAGCTTGGTCGATTTAAGCACTGAAGCTTTCTTT. Protein: CASSLVDLSTEAFF.

The rearrangement joins TRBV5-1 to TRBJ2-3; 7 nucleotides line up with TRBD2. The CDR3 is 14 amino acids. Trimming at V came to 3 bases and at J to 2 bases, leaving 3 bases not matched to a gene. Germline-derived CDR1 and CDR2 are SGHRS and YFSETQ. The CDR3: CASSSGTTTDTQYF. The DNA of the CDR3 is TGCGCCAGCAGCTCCGGGACTACCACAGATACGCAGTATTTT.

The chain recombines TRBV7-9 with TRBJ2-2; D may correspond to TRBD1 or TRBD2 (5 bases each). Germline lookup yields CDR1 SEHNR and CDR2 FQNEAQ (reference sequence). The CDR3 contains 12 residues. V was clipped by 1 base and J by 13 bases, with 10 bases between them. DNA of the CDR3: TGTGCCAGCAGCTTAGAGGGACCGTGGCTGTTTTTT. Translated: CASSLEGPWLFF.

This clonotype was observed a handful of times. The junction and the germline gene differ at one end; a read error may be behind it. The chain combines TRBV3-1 with TRBJ2-2; 12 bases map to TRBD2. From germline, CDR1 is LGHDT and CDR2 YNNKEL (reference sequence). This CDR3 is 16 amino acids long. CDR3 nucleotides: TGTGCCAGCAGCAAAGACCCTAGCGGGAGGGCCGGGGAGCTGTTTTTT. Its translation is CASSKDPSGRAGELFF.

The sample holds many counts of this clonotype. This sequence joins TRBV12-3 or TRBV12-4 and TRBJ1-2; D ambiguous. The CDR3 extends over 14 amino acids. The V end was cut by 0 bases, the J end by 8 bases, with 13 bases between. Here the CDR3 DNA reads TGTGCCAGCAGTTTAGCCAATACCGCGGGAGGCTACACCTTC. Amino acids: CASSLANTAGGYTF.

This clonotype has a handful of counts. The chain recombines TRBV3-1 with TRBJ1-4; tentative D call: TRBD1 (5 bases). Per germline, CDR1 LGHDT and CDR2 YNNKEL (reference sequence). The V end lost 5 bases, the J end lost 0 bases, and 10 bases lay between the germline ends. The CDR3 sequence is 15 residues long. CDR3 sequence (DNA): TGTGCCAGCAGCTTCGACAGTGCAACTAATGAAAAACTGTTTTTT. Translation gives CASSFDSATNEKLFF. The full variable domain, completed using reference TRBV3-1 and TRBJ1-4, is DTAVSQTPKYLVTQMGNDKSIKCEQNLGHDTMYWYKQDSKKFLKIMFSYNNKELIINETVPNRFSPKSPDKAHLNLHINSLELGDSAVYFCASSFDSATNEKLFFGSGTQLSVL.

The chain carries TRBV9 and TRBJ1-6; D might be TRBD1 (5 bases). CDR1 and CDR2 from the germline V gene are SGDLS and YYNGEE. Trimming left V 4 bases short and J 6 bases short, with 14 bases between. This CDR3 is 15 amino acids long. In DNA form, the CDR3 reads TGTGCCAGCAGCCCTCAAGTGGGGGGTAATTCACCCCTCCACTTT. The encoded protein is CASSPQVGGNSPLHF.

This chain joins TRBV12-3 or TRBV12-4 and TRBJ1-2; 11 bases match TRBD1. V was pared by 0 bases and J by 4 bases, with 4 bases of the junction left unmatched. The CDR3 covers 16 residues. This CDR3 is CASSLALGQGAYGYTF. DNA of the CDR3: TGTGCCAGCAGTTTAGCGCTAGGACAGGGGGCCTATGGCTACACCTTC.

In its sample, this clonotype was seen a few times. The genes are TRBV6-1 and TRBJ2-1, with 13 bases matching TRBD2. V dropped 8 bases and J dropped 7; count of bases not matched to a gene: 8. The CDR3 spans 15 residues. Germline CDR1 MNHNS, CDR2 SASEGT. The CDR3 region is CASFGLAGVGNEQFF. The CDR3, as DNA: TGTGCCAGCTTTGGACTAGCGGGAGTGGGGAATGAGCAGTTCTTC.

This clonotype was detected a few times. The chain combines TRBV27 with TRBJ2-7; tentatively, D is TRBD1 or TRBD2 (5 bases each). Germline assignment: CDR1 MNHEY and CDR2 SMNVEV (reference sequence). V was clipped by 2 bases and J by 0 bases, with 17 bases between them. The CDR3 length is 17 residues. This chain's CDR3 is CASSLLGTPRSSYEQYF. Here the CDR3 DNA reads TGTGCCAGCAGTTTACTCGGGACCCCCAGGAGCTCCTACGAGCAGTACTTC.

This clonotype was seen more than once but under ten times. The chain uses TRBV5-1 and TRBJ2-1; 9 nucleotides agree with TRBD2. The CDR3 runs to 15 residues. J gave up 3 bases and V 2 bases, and 3 bases lay outside the gene matches. Germline CDR1 reads SGHRS; CDR2 reads YFSETQ. CDR3 protein: CASSFSGGLYNEQFF. The CDR3 coding sequence is TGCGCCAGCAGCTTTAGCGGGGGCCTCTACAATGAGCAGTTCTTC. Full variable domain (missing parts from reference TRBV5-1 and TRBJ2-1): KAGVTQTPRYLIKTRGQQVTLSCSPISGHRSVSWYQQTPGQGLQFLFEYFSETQRNKGNFPGRFSGRQFSNSRSEMNVSTLELGDSALYLCASSFSGGLYNEQFFGPGTRLTVL.

The chain joins TRBV20-1 to TRBJ2-3; 9 bases agree with TRBD1. The CDR3 extends over 14 amino acids. CDR1 DFQATT and CDR2 SNEGSKA come from the germline V gene (reference sequence). J gave up 4 bases and V 6 bases, and 8 bases lay outside the gene matches. CDR3 DNA: TGCAGTGCCCCGGGGACAGGGATGGCAGATACGCAGTATTTT. Translated, it gives CSAPGTGMADTQYF.

The table lists this clonotype with a few counts. The J gene is TRBJ2-7, the V gene TRBV25-1; 9 nucleotides agree with TRBD2. The CDR3 totals 16 residues. From germline, CDR1 is MGHDK and CDR2 SYGVNS. The V and J ends lost 6 bases and 3 bases, in that order; junction bases with no gene match: 12. The CDR3 DNA follows: TGTGCCAGCAGGGGAGGTGCAGCGGGGGGACTCTACGAGCAGTACTTC. Protein: CASRGGAAGGLYEQYF.

The CDR3 DNA reads TGTGCCAGCAGTTTTTGGGGAGGGGAGACCCAGTACTTC. This sequence encodes CASSFWGGETQYF. This chain uses TRBV12-3 or TRBV12-4 with TRBJ2-5; TRBD2 matches at 7 bases. J was trimmed by 5 bases and V by 3 bases; bases with no gene match: 3. The CDR3 sequence is 13 residues long.

This chain links TRBV10-1 with TRBJ2-1, with D maybe TRBD1 (6 bases). Trimming took off 2 bases at V and 3 bases at J, with 8 bases between the two ends. From germline, CDR1 is WNHNN and CDR2 SYGVQD (reference sequence). The CDR3 has 14 amino acids. This chain's CDR3 is CASSEGGIYNEQFF. The CDR3 DNA is TGCGCCAGCAGTGAGGGGGGCATCTACAATGAGCAGTTCTTC.

The chain is built from TRBV15 and TRBJ2-1; D remains ambiguous. The CDR3 totals 13 residues. V lost 1 base and J lost 5, with 6 bases in between. CDR1 and CDR2 from the germline V gene are LNHNV and YYDKDF (reference sequence). In DNA, the CDR3 is TGTGCCACCAGCAGAGCCCCCAACAATGAGCAGTTCTTC. Translated: CATSRAPNNEQFF.

The chain combines TRBV20-1 with TRBJ2-2; D perhaps matches TRBD1 (6 bases). In germline, CDR1 is DFQATT, CDR2 SNEGSKA (reference sequence). V lost 6 bases and J 6 bases, leaving 14 bases between the germline ends. CDR3 size: 13 residues. This CDR3 reads CSALGQTAGELFF. Written as DNA, the CDR3 is TGCAGTGCCCTCGGACAGACGGCCGGGGAGCTGTTTTTT.

This clonotype was seen a handful of times. V usage is TRBV5-6 and J usage is TRBJ2-4, with TRBD2 matching over 9 bases. The CDR3 has 14 amino acids. The V gene end was trimmed by 4 bases and the J gene end by 4 bases; junction bases not matched to a gene: 3. Germline CDR1 and CDR2: SGHDT and YYEEEE. The CDR3 protein is CASSGLARKNIQYF. The CDR3, as DNA: TGTGCCAGCAGCGGACTAGCGAGAAAAAACATTCAGTACTTC.

The sample holds a few counts of this clonotype. The rearrangement uses TRBV20-1 and TRBJ2-7; 9 bases map to TRBD2. Germline V lookup: CDR1 DFQATT, CDR2 SNEGSKA (reference sequence). The CDR3 is made up of 14 amino acids. Trimming at V came to 0 bases and at J to 2 bases, leaving 2 bases not matched to a gene. CDR3 loop: CSARDSGSTYEQYF. The CDR3 DNA sequence: TGCAGTGCTAGAGATAGCGGGAGTACCTACGAGCAGTACTTC.

The V and J genes are TRBV11-2 and TRBJ2-3, with 10 nucleotides matching TRBD2. The CDR3 runs 19 residues. Germline V gives CDR1 SGHAT, CDR2 FQNNGV. With 1 base clipped from V and 5 bases from J, the junction kept 15 bases outside the gene matches. The CDR3, as DNA: TGTGCCAGCAGCTTAGGCCAACTTTCCAGCGGGAGGGCGAGAGATACGCAGTATTTT. This codes for CASSLGQLSSGRARDTQYF.